This note documents a single TCR beta chain sequence. What it recognizes is unknown. The data are from a study of cytomegalovirus exposure and HLA in healthy donors. Researchers ran the PCR with 60 Vbeta and 13 Jbeta primers. Sequencing used immunoSEQ multiplex PCR; TCRdb keeps in-frame clones, though not all of them. This repertoire shows 150,000 to 200,000 clones, roughly four fifths found once; its top ten account for roughly 4.3%. Points from the study as a whole: The study listed some 160 cytomegalovirus-associated TCR beta chains. For most subjects, TCR beta sequences were reported to predict HLA-A and HLA-B alleles with accuracy.

This CDR3 is built from 15 residues. Germline V gives CDR1 SGHRS, CDR2 YFSETQ. V was clipped by 4 bases and J by 5 bases; unmatched bases: 7. This TCR derives from a man between 50 and 59 years old in good health and CMV-seropositive. Sequencing was carried out using PBMCs. This chain links TRBV5-1 with TRBJ1-4, with 8 positions matching TRBD1. The DNA for the CDR3 is TGCGCCAGCAGCGGCGGACAGGGAGTAAATGAAAAACTGTTTTTT. It codes for CASSGGQGVNEKLFF.